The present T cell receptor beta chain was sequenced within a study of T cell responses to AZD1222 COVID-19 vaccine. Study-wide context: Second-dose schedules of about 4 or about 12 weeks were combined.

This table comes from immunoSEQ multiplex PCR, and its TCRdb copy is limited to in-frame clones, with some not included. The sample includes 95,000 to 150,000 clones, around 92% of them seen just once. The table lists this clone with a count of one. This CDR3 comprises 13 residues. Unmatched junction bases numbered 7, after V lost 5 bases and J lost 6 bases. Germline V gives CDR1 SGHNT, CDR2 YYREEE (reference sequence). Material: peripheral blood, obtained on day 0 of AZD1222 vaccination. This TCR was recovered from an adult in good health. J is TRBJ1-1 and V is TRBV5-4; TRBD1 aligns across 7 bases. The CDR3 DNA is TGTGCCAGCAGGTATAACAGGGGAGCTGAAGCTTTCTTT. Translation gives CASRYNRGAEAFF.